The 16 T cell receptor beta chains presented below share a single source sample, sequenced in a study of a mutant IDH1 vaccine in newly diagnosed glioma. The table came from immunoSEQ multiplex PCR; TCRdb's copy has only in-frame clones and leaves some out. In the table there are roughly 35,000 clones, 80% to 90% of which are singletons. This sample's time point: baseline, week 1 (first vaccination visit). Treatment denoted: pre-vaccination baseline after standard-of-care therapy. The starting material was PBMCs, obtained from a glioma patient treated with radiotherapy, temozolomide or both. The source is a woman aged 40-49 years with glioma.

The gene calls are TRBV18 and TRBJ1-1; perhaps TRBD1 as D (5 bases). Deletions cut 3 bases from V and 0 bases from J, with 14 bases between. Germline assignment: CDR1 KGHSH and CDR2 LQKENI. CDR3 length: 16 residues. CDR3 in DNA: TGTGCCAGCTCACCTATGGGACCAAACCTGAACACTGAAGCTTTCTTT. Its translation: CASSPMGPNLNTEAFF.

The chain recombines TRBV5-4 with TRBJ2-1, with 11 bases lining up with TRBD2. CDR3 size: 16 residues. J gave up 4 bases and V 3 bases, and 6 bases lay outside the gene matches. CDR1 is SGHNT, CDR2 YYREEE, per germline (reference sequence). The CDR3, as DNA: TGTGCCAGCAGCTCGTCTAGCGGGAGGTCGTACAATGAGCAGTTCTTC. It specifies CASSSSSGRSYNEQFF.

V and J are TRBV27 and TRBJ2-1; 10 nucleotides agree with TRBD2. The V gene end was trimmed by 4 bases and the J gene end by 3 bases; junction bases not matched to a gene: 9. The germline V gene encodes CDR1 MNHEY and CDR2 SMNVEV (reference sequence). The CDR3 is 17 amino acids. In DNA, the CDR3 is TGTGCCAGCAGTTCCCCTACCGGGACTAGCGTCTACAATGAGCAGTTCTTC. Its translation: CASSSPTGTSVYNEQFF.

V is TRBV7-2 and J is TRBJ2-1; 12 bases fit TRBD2. Germline V gene lookup returns CDR1 SGHTA and CDR2 FQGNSA. J was trimmed by 2 bases and V by 2 bases; bases with no gene match: 4. This CDR3 is 17 amino acids long. CDR3 nucleotides: TGTGCCAGCAGCTTACTAGCGGGAGGGGGAGCCTACAATGAGCAGTTCTTC. This codes for CASSLLAGGGAYNEQFF.

The chain employs TRBV7-6 and TRBJ1-5; TRBD1 is a possible D gene (6 bases). V shed 5 bases and J shed 5 bases, with 10 bases lying between them. Germline V gene lookup returns CDR1 SGHVS and CDR2 FNYEAQ. This CDR3 comprises 13 residues. CDR3 sequence (DNA): TGTGCCAGCAGCCCTAACAGGGATCAGCCCCAGCATTTT. Translated: CASSPNRDQPQHF.

CDR3 residues: CASSNLGGLYF. Written as DNA, the CDR3 is TGTGCCAGCAGCAATCTTGGAGGGTTGTATTTT. The chain carries TRBV27 and TRBJ2-3; the D gene is possibly TRBD2 (6 bases). This CDR3 is 11 amino acids long. The ends were cut back, 6 bases at V and 14 bases at J, with 15 bases in the middle. Germline loops: CDR1 MNHEY, CDR2 SMNVEV (reference sequence).

Only a few counts were recorded for this clone. J is TRBJ1-1 and V is TRBV25-1, with D perhaps TRBD1 (6 bases). Per germline, CDR1 MGHDK and CDR2 SYGVNS. This CDR3 has 12 residues. Trimming pared 6 bases from V and 2 bases from J, leaving 7 bases between. CDR3 sequence (DNA): TGTGCCAGCAGAGGGGGTAACACTGAAGCTTTCTTT. Translation: CASRGGNTEAFF.

This rearrangement joins TRBV4-1 to TRBJ1-2; D call uncertain. CDR3 size: 14 residues. Germline V CDR1 and CDR2: MGHRA, YSYEKL. Trimming removed 5 bases from V and 2 bases from J, with 12 bases in between. The CDR3 region has the DNA TGCGCCAGCAGCGAACCCACAGAGAACTATGGCTACACCTTC. It specifies CASSEPTENYGYTF.

The rearrangement uses TRBV4-2 and TRBJ1-3, with D perhaps matching TRBD1 (6 bases). CDR1 is LGHNA, CDR2 YNFKEQ, per germline. The V end lost 0 bases, the J end lost 2 bases, and 8 bases lay between the germline ends. The CDR3 runs to 15 residues. CDR3 sequence: CASSQDRGTGNTIYF. The CDR3 nucleotides are TGTGCCAGCAGCCAAGACAGGGGAACTGGAAACACCATATATTTT.

The chain employs TRBV30 and TRBJ1-1; TRBD1 might be the D (6 bases). The CDR3 sequence is 13 residues long. Trimming removed 1 base at V and 3 bases at J, with 9 bases between. Germline CDR1 GTSNPN, CDR2 SVGIG (reference sequence). Here the CDR3 DNA reads TGTGCCTGGAGTGGAAGGGGGTACACTGAAGCTTTCTTT. Its protein is CAWSGRGYTEAFF.

The chain joins TRBV6-1 to TRBJ1-6; 8 nucleotides agree with TRBD1. J gave up 6 bases and V 2 bases, and 6 bases lay outside the gene matches. Germline values: CDR1 MNHNS, CDR2 SASEGT. This CDR3 has 16 amino acids. The CDR3 nucleotides read TGTGCCAGCAGTGAACCTGCCGGGACAGGTAATTCACCCCTCCACTTT. Translation: CASSEPAGTGNSPLHF.

The chain links TRBV2 to TRBJ2-5; weak D call: TRBD1 (5 bases). This CDR3 region has 13 residues. V gave up 4 bases and J gave up 5 bases, with 11 bases separating them. Germline V gene lookup returns CDR1 SNHLY and CDR2 FYNNEI. The CDR3 loop is CASSVRTMETQYF. The CDR3 DNA reads TGTGCCAGCAGTGTCCGGACAATGGAGACCCAGTACTTC.

V is TRBV6-1 and J is TRBJ1-2; TRBD1 is a possible D gene (5 bases). The CDR3 length is 14 residues. V lost 2 bases and J 6 bases, leaving 13 bases between the germline ends. Germline CDR1 MNHNS, CDR2 SASEGT. The CDR3 here is CASSERGGTDGYTF. In DNA form, the CDR3 reads TGTGCCAGCAGTGAAAGGGGCGGGACGGATGGCTACACCTTC.

The gene calls are TRBV5-6 and TRBJ1-2, with D uncertain. The CDR3 length is 15 residues. Looked up from germline, CDR1 is SGHDT and CDR2 is YYEEEE. Trimming left V 7 bases short and J 7 bases short, with 23 bases between. The CDR3 sequence: CASVTRSGKRRGYTF. The DNA of the CDR3 is TGTGCCAGCGTAACAAGGTCGGGCAAGAGACGTGGCTACACCTTC.

This rearrangement joins TRBV10-3 to TRBJ2-7, with 8 bases matching TRBD2. The junction had 3 bases not matched to a gene; V was cut back by 4 bases and J by 4 bases. The length of the CDR3 is 13 residues. CDR1 is ENHRY, CDR2 SYGVKD, per germline. DNA for the CDR3: TGTGCCATCAGTGGGGCGGGAGGATACGAGCAGTACTTC. Encoded protein: CAISGAGGYEQYF.

V is TRBV7-2 and J is TRBJ2-5; 8 bases are a match to TRBD2. Germline values: CDR1 SGHTA, CDR2 FQGNSA. V shed 5 bases and J 5 bases; nucleotides not matched to a gene: 7. The CDR3 length is 14 residues. CDR3 protein: CASSIGGAIETQYF. CDR3 bases: TGTGCCAGCAGCATCGGGGGGGCCATTGAGACCCAGTACTTC.